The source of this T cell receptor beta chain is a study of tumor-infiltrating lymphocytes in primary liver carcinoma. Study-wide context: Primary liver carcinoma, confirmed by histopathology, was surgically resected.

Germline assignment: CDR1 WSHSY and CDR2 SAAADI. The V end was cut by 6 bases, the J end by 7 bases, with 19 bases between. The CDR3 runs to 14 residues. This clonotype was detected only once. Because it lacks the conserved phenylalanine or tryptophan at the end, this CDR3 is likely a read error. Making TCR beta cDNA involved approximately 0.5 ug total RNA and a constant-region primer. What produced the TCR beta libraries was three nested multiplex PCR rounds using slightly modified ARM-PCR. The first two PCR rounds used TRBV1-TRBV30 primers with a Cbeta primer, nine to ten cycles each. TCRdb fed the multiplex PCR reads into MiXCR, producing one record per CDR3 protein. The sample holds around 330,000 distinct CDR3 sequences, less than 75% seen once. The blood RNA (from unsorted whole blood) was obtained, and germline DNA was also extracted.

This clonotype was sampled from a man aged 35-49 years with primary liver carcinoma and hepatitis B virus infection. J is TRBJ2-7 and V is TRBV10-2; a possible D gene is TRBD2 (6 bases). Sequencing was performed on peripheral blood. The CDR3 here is CASRVLAAMGEQYS. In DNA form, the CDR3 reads TGCGCCAGCAGAGTACTAGCTGCCATGGGGGAGCAGTACTCC.